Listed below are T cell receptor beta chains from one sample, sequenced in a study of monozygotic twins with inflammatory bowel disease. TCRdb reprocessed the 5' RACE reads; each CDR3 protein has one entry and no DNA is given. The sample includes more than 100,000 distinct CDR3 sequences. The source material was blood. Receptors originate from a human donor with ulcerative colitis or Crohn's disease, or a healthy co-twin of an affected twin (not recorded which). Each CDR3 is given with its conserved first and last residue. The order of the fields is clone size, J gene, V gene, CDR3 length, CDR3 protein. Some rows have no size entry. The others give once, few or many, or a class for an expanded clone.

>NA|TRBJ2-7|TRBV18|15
CASSPTAGVFYEQYF
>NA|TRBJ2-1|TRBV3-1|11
CASSHRNGQFF
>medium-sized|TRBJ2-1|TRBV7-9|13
CASSLVSEPKQFF
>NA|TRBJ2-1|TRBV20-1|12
CTVGGTYNEQFF
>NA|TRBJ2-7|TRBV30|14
CAWSGKGLLEEQYF
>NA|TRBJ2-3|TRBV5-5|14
CASSLGPPEDTQYF
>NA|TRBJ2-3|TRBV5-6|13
CASSYSTTDTQYF
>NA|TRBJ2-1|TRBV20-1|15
CSARDLVGRKNEQFF
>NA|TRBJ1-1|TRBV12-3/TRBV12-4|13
CASSPQGDTEAFF
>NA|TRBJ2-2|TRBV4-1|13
CASSQDLVGELFF
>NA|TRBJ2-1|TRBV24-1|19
CATSDPVGGGGTNYNEQFF
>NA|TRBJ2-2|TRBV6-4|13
CASSDRNTGELFF
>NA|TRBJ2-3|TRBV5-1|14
CASSLDGSADTQYF
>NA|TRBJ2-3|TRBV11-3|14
CASSPGGSADTQYF
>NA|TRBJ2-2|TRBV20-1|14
CSARIAGGTGELFF
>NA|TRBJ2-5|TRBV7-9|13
CASSLKPQETQYF
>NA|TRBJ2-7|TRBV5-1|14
CASSVRTGSYEQYF
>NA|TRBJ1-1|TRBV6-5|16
CASSFSLLQGEWEAFF
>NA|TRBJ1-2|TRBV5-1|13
CASSLTENYGYTF
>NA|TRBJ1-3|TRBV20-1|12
CSARASAYTIYF
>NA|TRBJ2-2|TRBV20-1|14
CSAREGGSLGELFF
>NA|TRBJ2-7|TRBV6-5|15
CASSYFGTTAGEQYF
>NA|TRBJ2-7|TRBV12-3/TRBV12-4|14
CASSETSGATEQYF
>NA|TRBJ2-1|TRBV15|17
CATSRLPVVLLYNEQFF
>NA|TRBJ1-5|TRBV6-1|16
CASSLTGGRGNQPQHF
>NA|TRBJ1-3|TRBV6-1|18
CASSQLRTGTNTGNTIYF
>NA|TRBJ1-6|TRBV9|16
CASSVGEGTGFSPLHF
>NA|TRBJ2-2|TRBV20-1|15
CSANPGQVNTGELFF
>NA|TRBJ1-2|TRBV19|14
CASSISSTDGGYTF
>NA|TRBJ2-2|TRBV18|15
CASSPSGIDTGELFF
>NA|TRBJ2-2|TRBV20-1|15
CSARFLAVNTGELFF
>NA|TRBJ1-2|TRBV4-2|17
CASSQAQGQTRNYGYTF
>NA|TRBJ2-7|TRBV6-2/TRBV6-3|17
CASSPPTPGLASYEQYF
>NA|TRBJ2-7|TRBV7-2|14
CASSLGGTNPEQYF
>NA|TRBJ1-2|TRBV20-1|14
CSAPNEGIFAGYTF
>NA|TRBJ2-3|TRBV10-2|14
CASRPGLETDTQYF
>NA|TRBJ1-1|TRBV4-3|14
CASSHEGAHTEAFF
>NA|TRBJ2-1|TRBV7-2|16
CASSPTRGGGLNEQFF
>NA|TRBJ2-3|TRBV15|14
CATSGAGPPDTQYF
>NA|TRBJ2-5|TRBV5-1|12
CASSLAGETQYF
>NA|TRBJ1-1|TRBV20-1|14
CSAGPTGRNTEAFF
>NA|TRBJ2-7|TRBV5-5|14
CASSLQGMIHEQYF
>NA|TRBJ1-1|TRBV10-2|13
CATRKIGTTEAFF
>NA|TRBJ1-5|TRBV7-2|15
CASSPDRADNQPQHF
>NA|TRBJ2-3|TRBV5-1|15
CASSVGTRTTDTQYF
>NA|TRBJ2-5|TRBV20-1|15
CSAPPAGRYQETQYF
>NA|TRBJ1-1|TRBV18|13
CASSPDLNTEAFF
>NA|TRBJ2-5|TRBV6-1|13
CASRGWGSETQYF
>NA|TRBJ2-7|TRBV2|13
CASSGTSGGEQYF
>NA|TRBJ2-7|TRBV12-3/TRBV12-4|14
CASSKGGVTYEQYF
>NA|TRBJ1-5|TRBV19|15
CASSTRDRVYQPQHF
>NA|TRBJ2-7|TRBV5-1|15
CASSLPGRLLDEQYF
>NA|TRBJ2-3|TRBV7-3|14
CPTGGSKNTDTQYF
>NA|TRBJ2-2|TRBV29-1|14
CSVSSGANTGELFF
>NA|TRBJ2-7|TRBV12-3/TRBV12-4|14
CASSAQAGHYEQYF